This is a list of T cell receptor beta chains from one sample in a study of blood T cell repertoires in COVID-19. Data came from immunoSEQ multiplex PCR; TCRdb stores just in-frame clones and leaves some out. The sample has a few hundred thousand clones, more than 70% seen once. Material: PBMCs or T cells enriched from blood (not recorded which). The receptors stem from a woman in her late teens or twenties who had been exposed to COVID-19. Each CDR3 is given with its conserved first and last residue. Fields, in order: clone size, V gene, D gene, J gene, CDR3 DNA, CDR3 protein. D genes are given only for firm matches. The size field is filled for only some rows; it gives once, few, many or a size class.

NA,TRBV15,NA,TRBJ1-2,TGTGCCACCAGCAGAGATCGGGGTTTGACGGGAGCCTATGGCTACACCTTC,CATSRDRGLTGAYGYTF
once,TRBV19,TRBD1,TRBJ1-5,TGTGCCAGTAGTATAGCTGGGACAGGATCCTTCCGCGGCAATCAGCCCCAGCATTTT,CASSIAGTGSFRGNQPQHF
few,TRBV18,NA,TRBJ1-1,TGTGCCAGCTCAGGGCTAGCCTACACTGAAGCTTTCTTT,CASSGLAYTEAFF
NA,TRBV6-5,TRBD2,TRBJ2-1,TGTGCCAGCAGATCGACTAGCGGGAGCAATGAGCAGTTCTTC,CASRSTSGSNEQFF
NA,TRBV7-2,NA,TRBJ1-3,TGTGCCAGCAGCACAGAATACTCTGGAAACACCATATATTTT,CASSTEYSGNTIYF
few,TRBV4-2,TRBD2,TRBJ2-7,TGTGCCAGCAGCCAAGAAGGGTCGGCGGGAGGGCCCTACGAGCAGTACTTC,CASSQEGSAGGPYEQYF
NA,TRBV5-6,TRBD1,TRBJ1-4,TGTGCCAGCAGCTTTGCAGGGGGCTGGGATGAAAAACTGTTTTTT,CASSFAGGWDEKLFF
NA,TRBV28,NA,TRBJ1-3,TGTGCCAGCAGTTTAGATAGCTCTGGAAACACCATATATTTT,CASSLDSSGNTIYF
NA,TRBV19,TRBD2,TRBJ2-3,TGTGCCAGTAGTAAGACCACCGCGGGGGGGCGGATGTACACAGATACGCAGTATTTT,CASSKTTAGGRMYTDTQYF
NA,TRBV29-1,NA,TRBJ1-2,TGCAGCGTCCCAGGGTTCTATGGCTACACCTTC,CSVPGFYGYTF
NA,TRBV7-8,TRBD2,TRBJ2-2,TGTGCCAGCAGCTTAGCAGGGAGGGCTTCCGGGGAGCTGTTTTTT,CASSLAGRASGELFF
NA,TRBV27,NA,TRBJ2-7,TGTGCCAGCAGTTTTTTTTGGGGGCAGAATACTTCCTACGAGCAGTACTTC,CASSFFWGQNTSYEQYF